This T cell receptor (beta chain) appears in the sequencing data of a study of blood T cells in healthy people across ages. Overall study results and limits: A strong correlation was seen between TCR beta diversity and naive T cell percentage.

Worth noting for this clonotype: Its antigen remains unknown.

Each individual donor underwent a draw of about 9.9 milliliters of peripheral blood. Next came a second PCR, run for about 6 to 11 cycles, which used a sample-barcoded 5' primer along with a J-beta primer mix. MiXCR, applied by TCRdb to the 5' RACE reads, yields one record per CDR3 protein. The sample lists about 640,000 distinct CDR3 sequences, approximately 59% occurring once. The CDR3 sequence is 18 residues long. V lost 1 base to trimming and J lost 0 bases; unmatched junction nucleotides: 12. Germline values: CDR1 DFQATT, CDR2 SNEGSKA (reference sequence). The receptor was derived from a man aged 55 to 69 in good health. The sequencing input was blood. This sequence joins TRBV20-1 and TRBJ1-2, with 9 bases that match TRBD1. CDR3 residues: CSARAYGQGRTSNYGYTF. CDR3 DNA sequence: TGCAGTGCTAGAGCCTACGGACAGGGGAGGACGTCTAACTATGGCTACACCTTC.